The present T cell receptor (beta chain) was sequenced within a study of blood T cell repertoires in COVID-19. About the study: Sources were T cells, B-cell-depleted T cells, or PBMCs; the material itself was cDNA or gDNA.

Participants spanned ages about 18 to 95 years and resided in about two dozen US areas. This clone showed up just once. Repertoires were generated with immunoSEQ multiplex PCR, while TCRdb's copy carries only in-frame clones and drops some. The table shows fewer than 350,000 clones, with around 90% occurring only once. This CDR3 has 16 amino acids. Unmatched junction bases numbered 8, after V lost 5 bases and J lost 4 bases. CDR1 is SGHAT and CDR2 is FQNNGV in the germline V gene. This TCR was sampled from a woman younger than 35 with acute COVID-19. The rearrangement uses TRBV11-2 and TRBJ2-3, with TRBD2 matching over 11 bases. Sequencing was performed on PBMCs or T cells enriched from blood (not recorded which). The CDR3 sequence is CASSHPLAGVADTQYF. CDR3 sequence (DNA): TGTGCCAGCAGCCACCCACTAGCGGGAGTCGCAGATACGCAGTATTTT.